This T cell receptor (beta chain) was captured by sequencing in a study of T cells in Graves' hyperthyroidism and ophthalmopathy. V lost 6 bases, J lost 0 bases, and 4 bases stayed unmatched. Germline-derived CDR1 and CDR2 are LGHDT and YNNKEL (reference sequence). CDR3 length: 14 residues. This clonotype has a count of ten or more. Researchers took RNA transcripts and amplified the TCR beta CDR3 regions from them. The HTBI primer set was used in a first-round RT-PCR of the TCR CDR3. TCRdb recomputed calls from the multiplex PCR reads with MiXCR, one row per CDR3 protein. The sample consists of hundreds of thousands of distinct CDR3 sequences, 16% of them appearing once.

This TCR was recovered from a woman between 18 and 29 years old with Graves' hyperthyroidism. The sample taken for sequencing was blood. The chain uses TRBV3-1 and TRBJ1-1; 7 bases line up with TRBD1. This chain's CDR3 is CASRTGDLNTEAFF. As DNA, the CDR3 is TGTGCCAGCAGAACAGGGGACTTGAACACTGAAGCTTTCTTT. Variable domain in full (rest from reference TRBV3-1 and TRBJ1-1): DTAVSQTPKYLVTQMGNDKSIKCEQNLGHDTMYWYKQDSKKFLKIMFSYNNKELIINETVPNRFSPKSPDKAHLNLHINSLELGDSAVYFCASRTGDLNTEAFFGQGTRLTVV.